This TCR beta chain was sequenced in a study of blood T cell repertoires in COVID-19. The overall study: PBMCs, B-cell-depleted T cells, or T cells provided the cDNA or gDNA that made up the material.

The method was immunoSEQ multiplex PCR; TCRdb's version includes in-frame clones alone and lacks a portion of them. This sample has about 120,000 clones, with 70% to 80% found just once. Looked up from germline, CDR1 is MDHEN and CDR2 is SYDVKM. J gave up 1 base and V 5 bases, and 11 bases lay outside the gene matches. CDR3 length: 17 amino acids. Sequencing was done on a sample of peripheral blood. V is TRBV28 and J is TRBJ1-2; 9 nucleotides line up with TRBD1. The sequence was obtained from a human donor in a cohort sampled during active COVID-19. CDR3 sequence (DNA): TGTGCCAGCAGTCCGACCCCGGGACAGGGTGATAACTATGGCTACACCTTC. Its translation: CASSPTPGQGDNYGYTF.